The sequence of this T cell receptor (beta chain) was determined in a study of post-analysis software for immune sequencing data. General observations from the study: About 5 TRBV segments, including TRBV5-6, TRBV5-1 and TRBV20-1, were more frequent in patients than controls.

As regards this clonotype: Its target is not known.

The V gene lost 4 bases and the J gene lost 7 bases, with 11 bases spanning the gap. Per germline, CDR1 MGHDK and CDR2 SYGVNS. The CDR3 has 14 residues. The TCR beta cDNA libraries carried unique molecular identifiers. Some 540,000 cDNA molecules were obtained from approximately 0.91 to 9.4 million T cells. MiXCR was run by TCRdb on the PCR reads, yielding one entry per CDR3 protein. This table has about 810,000 distinct CDR3 sequences, 53% appearing once. Sequenced: blood. The V call is TRBV25-1, the J call TRBJ1-6; tentative D call: TRBD1 (5 bases). This TCR was sampled from a girl under 18 with multiple sclerosis. The chain's CDR3 is CASSGPGLNSPLHF. The CDR3 nucleotides read TGTGCCAGCAGTGGACCAGGGTTGAATTCACCCCTCCACTTT. Complete variable domain (other parts from reference TRBV25-1 and TRBJ1-6): EADIYQTPRYLVIGTGKKITLECSQTMGHDKMYWYQQDPGMELHLIHYSYGVNSTEKGDLSSESTVSRIRTEHFPLTLESARPSHTSQYLCASSGPGLNSPLHFGNGTRLTVT.